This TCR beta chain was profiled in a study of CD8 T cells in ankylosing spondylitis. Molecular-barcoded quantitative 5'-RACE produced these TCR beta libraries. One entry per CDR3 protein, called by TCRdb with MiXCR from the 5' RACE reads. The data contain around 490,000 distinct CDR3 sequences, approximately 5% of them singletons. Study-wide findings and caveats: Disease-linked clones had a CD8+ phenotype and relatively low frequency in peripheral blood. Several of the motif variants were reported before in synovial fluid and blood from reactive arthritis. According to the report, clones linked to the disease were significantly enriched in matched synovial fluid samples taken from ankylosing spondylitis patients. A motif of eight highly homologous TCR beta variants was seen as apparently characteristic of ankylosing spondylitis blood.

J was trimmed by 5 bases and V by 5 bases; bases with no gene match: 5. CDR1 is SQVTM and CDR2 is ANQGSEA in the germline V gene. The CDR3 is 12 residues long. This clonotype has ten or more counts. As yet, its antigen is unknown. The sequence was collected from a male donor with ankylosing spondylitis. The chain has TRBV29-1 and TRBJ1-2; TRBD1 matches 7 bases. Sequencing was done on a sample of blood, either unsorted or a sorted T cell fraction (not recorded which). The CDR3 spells CSVSGQRYGYTF. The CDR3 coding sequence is TGCAGCGTTTCGGGACAGAGATATGGCTACACCTTC.